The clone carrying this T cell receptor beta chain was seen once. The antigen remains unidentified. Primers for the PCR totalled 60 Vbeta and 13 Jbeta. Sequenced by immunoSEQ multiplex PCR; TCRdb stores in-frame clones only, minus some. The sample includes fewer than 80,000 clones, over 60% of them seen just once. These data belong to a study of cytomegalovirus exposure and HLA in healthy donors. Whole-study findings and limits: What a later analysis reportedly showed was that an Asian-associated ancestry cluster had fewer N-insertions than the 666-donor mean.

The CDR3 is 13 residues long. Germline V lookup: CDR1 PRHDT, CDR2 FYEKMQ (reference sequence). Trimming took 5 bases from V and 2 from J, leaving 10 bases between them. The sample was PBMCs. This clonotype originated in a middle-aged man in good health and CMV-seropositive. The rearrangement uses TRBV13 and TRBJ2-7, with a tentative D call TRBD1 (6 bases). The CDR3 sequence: CASSNRDTYEQYF. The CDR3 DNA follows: TGTGCCAGCAGCAATCGGGACACCTACGAGCAGTACTTC.